The clone carrying this TCR beta chain appeared many times. From the RT-PCR reads, TCRdb called clonotypes with MiXCR, one entry per CDR3 protein. Among approximately 720,000 distinct CDR3 sequences listed, approximately 15% were seen once. The V gene's germline CDR1 is DFQATT and CDR2 SNEGSKA (reference sequence). The CDR3 sequence is 13 residues long. V lost 5 bases and J lost 5, with 15 bases in between. This TCR was recovered from a female donor in good health, serving as a healthy control. The sequenced sample was memory CD4+ T cells from blood. The J gene is TRBJ2-5, the V gene TRBV20-1, with TRBD2 as a possible D gene (6 bases). CDR3 region: CSAFTGTQETQYF. CDR3 coding DNA: TGCAGTGCTTTTACCGGGACTCAGGAGACCCAGTACTTC.